This record covers a single TCR beta chain. Its antigen remains unknown. The CDR3 spans 13 residues. The germline V gene has CDR1 MNHNS and CDR2 SASEGT. V shed 9 bases and J 6 bases; nucleotides not matched to a gene: 10. This sample was included in a study of cytomegalovirus exposure and HLA in healthy donors. Overall study findings and caveats: CMV serostatus stood as the only immune exposure information on hand.

This PCR relied on a set of 60 Vbeta primers and 13 Jbeta primers. Assay used: immunoSEQ multiplex PCR; TCRdb lists only in-frame clones, some missing. Its listing shows 100,000 to 150,000 clones. This chain links TRBV6-1 with TRBJ2-7; 8 nucleotides align to TRBD2. The sample was PBMCs. This receptor was taken from a man aged 40-49 years in good health and CMV-seronegative. The CDR3 loop reads CASRAGDRVEQYF. The CDR3 DNA sequence: TGTGCCAGTAGAGCGGGAGATAGGGTCGAGCAGTACTTC.